The clone carrying this T cell receptor (beta chain) was counted many times. Its antigen is unidentified. The data stem from a study of identical twins' blood T cells. V was cut by 3 bases and J by 3 bases, with 8 bases left in between. The length of the CDR3 is 13 residues. Germline lookup yields CDR1 KGHSH and CDR2 LQKENI. Each CDR3 protein is one row after TCRdb ran MiXCR on the 5' RACE reads. Seen here are 300,000 to 450,000 distinct CDR3 sequences, under 30% observed once, and the top ten hold 6.1%. General study points: Twins shared more top CDR3 clonotypes than unrelated donors did.

The chain carries TRBV18 and TRBJ1-1; no definite D call. This clonotype was sampled from a woman aged 18-49 years in good health. Sequencing was done on a sample of PBMCs. CDR3: CASSPVPDTEAFF. As DNA, the CDR3 is TGTGCCAGCTCACCTGTTCCGGACACTGAAGCTTTCTTT.